Each of the 10 T cell receptor beta chains below was sequenced from the same sample in a study of T cell repertoires in cytomegalovirus infection. TCRdb called the reads again in MiXCR, with one record for every CDR3 protein. The data show 500,000 to 600,000 distinct CDR3 sequences, more than 15% seen once. The specimen was CD8+ T cells from PBMCs. Receptors were obtained from a human donor in good health (CMV status not recorded). Some clones in this sample may be carry-over from other donors' samples.

The J gene is TRBJ1-1, the V gene TRBV4-1; D not certain. The V and J ends lost 2 bases and 0 bases respectively, with 10 bases between them. Germline V CDR1 and CDR2: MGHRA, YSYEKL. CDR3 size: 15 residues. The CDR3 protein is CASSQPKRLNTEAFF. The CDR3 bases are TGCGCCAGCAGCCAACCTAAGCGACTGAACACTGAAGCTTTCTTT.

To note about this clonotype: A much larger clonotype is one base distant, so this may be a read error. This chain uses TRBV4-1 with TRBJ1-5; D call uncertain. The CDR3 sequence is 16 residues long. Germline V gene data show CDR1 as MGHRA and CDR2 as YSYEKL. CDR3 coding DNA: TGCGCCAGCATCCAAGATCATGGGGTTAGCAATCAGCCCCAGCATTTT. It translates to CASIQDHGVSNQPQHF.

The rearrangement joins TRBV6-5 to TRBJ2-1; 12 nucleotides agree with TRBD2. J gave up 8 bases and V 4 bases, and 9 bases lay outside the gene matches. The CDR3 sequence is 16 residues long. The germline V gene has CDR1 MNHEY and CDR2 SVGAGI. CDR3 nucleotides: TGTGCCAGCAGTTCTCCTCTAGCGGGGGGGATCTATGAGCAGTTCTTC. It codes for CASSSPLAGGIYEQFF.

This clonotype was detected only once. A much larger clone differs by one base, so this may be a read error. V gene TRBV27 combines with J gene TRBJ2-7; no firm D call. Germline loops: CDR1 MNHEY, CDR2 SMNVEV (reference sequence). Trimming stripped 5 bases from V and 4 bases from J, with 12 bases between. CDR3 length: 13 amino acids. This CDR3 is CASSPCIKYEQYF. The CDR3 nucleotides are TGTGCCAGCAGTCCGTGTATTAAGTACGAGCAGTACTTC.

As concerns this clonotype: A much larger clonotype is one base distant, so this may be a read error. The V and J genes are TRBV7-6 and TRBJ2-1, with a tentative D call TRBD1 (5 bases). The CDR3 length is 13 residues. Germline CDR1 and CDR2: SGHVS and FNYEAQ. DNA for the CDR3: TGTGCCGGCAGCTTAAGGGGAAGGAATGAGCAGTTCTTC. It specifies CAGSLRGRNEQFF.

Regarding this clonotype: The junction and the germline gene differ at one end; a read error may be behind it. V is TRBV28 and J is TRBJ1-1; possibly TRBD1 for D (5 bases). Looked up from germline, CDR1 is MDHEN and CDR2 is SYDVKM. This CDR3 has 12 residues. The CDR3 sequence is CTSTRGFTEAFF. The DNA of the CDR3 is TGTACCAGCACGAGGGGTTTCACTGAAGCTTTCTTT.

This clonotype was detected many times. This chain joins TRBV7-6 and TRBJ2-1, with 8 bases lining up with TRBD2. In germline, CDR1 is SGHVS, CDR2 FNYEAQ. The CDR3 consists of 17 residues. The trim removed 5 bases at V and 5 bases at J, leaving 14 bases unmatched. The CDR3 DNA reads TGTGCCAGCAGCCCATCTATAGCGGGAAAGGGGAACAATGAGCAGTTCTTC. This encodes CASSPSIAGKGNNEQFF.

The V gene is TRBV6-6, the J gene TRBJ1-4; tentatively, D is TRBD1 (5 bases). Germline-derived CDR1 and CDR2 are MNHNY and SVGAGI (reference sequence). V shed 7 bases and J shed 3 bases, with 12 bases lying between them. This CDR3 comprises 14 residues. The CDR3 spells CASTRGGPNEKLFF. CDR3 in DNA: TGTGCCAGCACCCGCGGGGGTCCTAATGAAAAACTGTTTTTT.

The chain carries TRBV5-6 and TRBJ2-7; the D gene is possibly TRBD2 (6 bases). CDR3 length: 14 residues. V lost 1 base, J lost 3 bases, and 11 bases lay in between. CDR1 SGHDT and CDR2 YYEEEE come from the germline V gene. The CDR3 coding sequence is TGTGCCAGCAGCTTGCCGAGGAGGGGCTACGAGCAGTACTTC. This translates into CASSLPRRGYEQYF.

V and J are TRBV20-1 and TRBJ2-2; no clear D gene. V shed 3 bases and J shed 0 bases, with 11 bases lying between them. Germline V gene data show CDR1 as DFQATT and CDR2 as SNEGSKA (reference sequence). The CDR3 spans 15 residues. The DNA of the CDR3 is TGCAGTGCTAGGCCTTCATATGCGAACACCGGGGAGCTGTTTTTT. Translation gives CSARPSYANTGELFF.